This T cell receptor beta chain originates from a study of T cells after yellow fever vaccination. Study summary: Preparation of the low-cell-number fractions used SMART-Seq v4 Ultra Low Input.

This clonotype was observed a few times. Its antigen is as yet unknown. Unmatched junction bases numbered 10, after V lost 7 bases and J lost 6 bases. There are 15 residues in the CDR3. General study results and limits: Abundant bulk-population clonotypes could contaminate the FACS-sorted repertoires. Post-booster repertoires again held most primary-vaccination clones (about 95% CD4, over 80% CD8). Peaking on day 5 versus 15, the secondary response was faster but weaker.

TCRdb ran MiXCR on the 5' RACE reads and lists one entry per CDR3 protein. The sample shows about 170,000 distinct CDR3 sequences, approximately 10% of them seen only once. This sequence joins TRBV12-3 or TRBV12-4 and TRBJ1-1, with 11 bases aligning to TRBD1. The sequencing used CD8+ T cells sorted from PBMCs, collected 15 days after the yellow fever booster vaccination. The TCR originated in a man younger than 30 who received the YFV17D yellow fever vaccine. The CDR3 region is CASTTPGTGGAEAFF. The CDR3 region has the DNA TGTGCCAGCACCACTCCCGGGACAGGGGGAGCTGAAGCTTTCTTT.